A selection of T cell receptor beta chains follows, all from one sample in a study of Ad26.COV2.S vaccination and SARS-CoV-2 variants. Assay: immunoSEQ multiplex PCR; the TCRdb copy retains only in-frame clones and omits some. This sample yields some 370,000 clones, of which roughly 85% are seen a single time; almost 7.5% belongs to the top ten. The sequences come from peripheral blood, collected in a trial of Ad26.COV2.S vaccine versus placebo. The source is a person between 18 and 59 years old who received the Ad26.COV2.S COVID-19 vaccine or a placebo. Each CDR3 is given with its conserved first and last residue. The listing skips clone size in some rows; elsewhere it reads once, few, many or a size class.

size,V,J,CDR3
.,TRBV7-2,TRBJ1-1,CASSPRAGQAEAFF
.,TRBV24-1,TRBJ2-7,CATSDPDRWYF
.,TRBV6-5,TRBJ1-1,CASSPGLQNTEAFF
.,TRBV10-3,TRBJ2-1,CAISGSMGSAHYNEQFF
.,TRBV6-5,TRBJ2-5,CASSYGPLGETQYF
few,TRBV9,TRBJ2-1,CASSGGTSGSRREQFF
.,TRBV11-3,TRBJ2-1,CASTRRGSPNEQFF
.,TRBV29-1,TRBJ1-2,CSVEDQGFGYGYTF
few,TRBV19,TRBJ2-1,CASSFNGAAEQFF
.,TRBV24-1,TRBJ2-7,CATSEGREQYF
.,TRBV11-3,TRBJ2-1,CASSDTSGQTYNEQFF
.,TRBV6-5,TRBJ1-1,CASSYSTRGRTEAFF
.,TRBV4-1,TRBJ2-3,CASSYQGDTQYF
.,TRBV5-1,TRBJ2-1,CASSYANEQFF
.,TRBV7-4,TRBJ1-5,CASSSRLCSNQPQHF
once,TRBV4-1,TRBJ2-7,CASSQDSASRSYEQYF
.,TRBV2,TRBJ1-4,CASGKGVHEKLFF
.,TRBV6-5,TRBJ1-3,CASYGAGSAGNTIYF
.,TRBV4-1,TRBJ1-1,CASSQEPGNTEAFF
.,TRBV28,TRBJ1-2,CASSSGVYGYTF
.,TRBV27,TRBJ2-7,CASSYRINYEQYF
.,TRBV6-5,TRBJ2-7,CAGRRRGYDEQYF
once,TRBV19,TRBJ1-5,CASSIEGLDNQPQHF
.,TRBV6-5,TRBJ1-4,CASSLTRHTNEKLFF
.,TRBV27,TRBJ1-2,CASSLGYGDGRGYTF
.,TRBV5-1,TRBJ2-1,CASSLGVVGGRARNEQFF
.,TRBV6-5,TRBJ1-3,CASSLRSGNTIYF
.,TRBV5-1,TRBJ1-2,CASSSIPGSTIDGYTF
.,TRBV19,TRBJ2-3,CASTRRGSYPTDTQYF
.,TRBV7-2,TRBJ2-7,CASSSGRGWNEQYF
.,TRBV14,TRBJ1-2,CASSQGEATNRSPF
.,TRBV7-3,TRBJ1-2,CASSLTAGSSDGYTF
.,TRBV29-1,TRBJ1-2,CSVVGQATYGYTF
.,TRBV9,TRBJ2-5,CASSVEWGETQYF
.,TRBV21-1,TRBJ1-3,CASSARPRMDEAGNTIYF
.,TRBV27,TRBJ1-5,CASSLNGHQPQHF
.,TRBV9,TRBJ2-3,CASSPGPLGDTQYF
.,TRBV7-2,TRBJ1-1,CASSPRYGNTEAFF
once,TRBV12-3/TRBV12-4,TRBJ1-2,CASSLRVPYGYTF
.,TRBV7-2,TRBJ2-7,CASSRSSGSNYEQYF
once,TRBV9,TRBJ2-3,CASSVGLATDTQYF
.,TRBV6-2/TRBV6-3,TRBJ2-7,CASSGGGGNEQYF
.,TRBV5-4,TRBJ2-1,CASSLAQVGDNEQFF
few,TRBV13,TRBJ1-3,CASSSGIGSGNTIYF
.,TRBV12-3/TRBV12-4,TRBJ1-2,CASSYPSRYGYTF
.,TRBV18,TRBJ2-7,CASSPMGQSYEQYF
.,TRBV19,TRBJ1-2,CASTDPSLFIGYTF
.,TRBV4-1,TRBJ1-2,CASSPGEGNYGYTF
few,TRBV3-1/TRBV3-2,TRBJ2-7,CASSHLGIYEQYF
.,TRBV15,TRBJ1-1,CATSRGAGAQAFF
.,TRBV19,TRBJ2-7,CASSVTGAELYEQYF
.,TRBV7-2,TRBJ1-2,CASSGRSGGRYGYTF
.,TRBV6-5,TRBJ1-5,CASTLWGGLSQPQHF
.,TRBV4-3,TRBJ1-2,CASSQGVGPIGNGYTF
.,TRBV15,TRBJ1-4,CATSRVSGAEEKLFF
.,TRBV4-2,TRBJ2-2,CASSPRGRLLNTGELFF
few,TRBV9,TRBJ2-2,CASSAPLATGGELFF